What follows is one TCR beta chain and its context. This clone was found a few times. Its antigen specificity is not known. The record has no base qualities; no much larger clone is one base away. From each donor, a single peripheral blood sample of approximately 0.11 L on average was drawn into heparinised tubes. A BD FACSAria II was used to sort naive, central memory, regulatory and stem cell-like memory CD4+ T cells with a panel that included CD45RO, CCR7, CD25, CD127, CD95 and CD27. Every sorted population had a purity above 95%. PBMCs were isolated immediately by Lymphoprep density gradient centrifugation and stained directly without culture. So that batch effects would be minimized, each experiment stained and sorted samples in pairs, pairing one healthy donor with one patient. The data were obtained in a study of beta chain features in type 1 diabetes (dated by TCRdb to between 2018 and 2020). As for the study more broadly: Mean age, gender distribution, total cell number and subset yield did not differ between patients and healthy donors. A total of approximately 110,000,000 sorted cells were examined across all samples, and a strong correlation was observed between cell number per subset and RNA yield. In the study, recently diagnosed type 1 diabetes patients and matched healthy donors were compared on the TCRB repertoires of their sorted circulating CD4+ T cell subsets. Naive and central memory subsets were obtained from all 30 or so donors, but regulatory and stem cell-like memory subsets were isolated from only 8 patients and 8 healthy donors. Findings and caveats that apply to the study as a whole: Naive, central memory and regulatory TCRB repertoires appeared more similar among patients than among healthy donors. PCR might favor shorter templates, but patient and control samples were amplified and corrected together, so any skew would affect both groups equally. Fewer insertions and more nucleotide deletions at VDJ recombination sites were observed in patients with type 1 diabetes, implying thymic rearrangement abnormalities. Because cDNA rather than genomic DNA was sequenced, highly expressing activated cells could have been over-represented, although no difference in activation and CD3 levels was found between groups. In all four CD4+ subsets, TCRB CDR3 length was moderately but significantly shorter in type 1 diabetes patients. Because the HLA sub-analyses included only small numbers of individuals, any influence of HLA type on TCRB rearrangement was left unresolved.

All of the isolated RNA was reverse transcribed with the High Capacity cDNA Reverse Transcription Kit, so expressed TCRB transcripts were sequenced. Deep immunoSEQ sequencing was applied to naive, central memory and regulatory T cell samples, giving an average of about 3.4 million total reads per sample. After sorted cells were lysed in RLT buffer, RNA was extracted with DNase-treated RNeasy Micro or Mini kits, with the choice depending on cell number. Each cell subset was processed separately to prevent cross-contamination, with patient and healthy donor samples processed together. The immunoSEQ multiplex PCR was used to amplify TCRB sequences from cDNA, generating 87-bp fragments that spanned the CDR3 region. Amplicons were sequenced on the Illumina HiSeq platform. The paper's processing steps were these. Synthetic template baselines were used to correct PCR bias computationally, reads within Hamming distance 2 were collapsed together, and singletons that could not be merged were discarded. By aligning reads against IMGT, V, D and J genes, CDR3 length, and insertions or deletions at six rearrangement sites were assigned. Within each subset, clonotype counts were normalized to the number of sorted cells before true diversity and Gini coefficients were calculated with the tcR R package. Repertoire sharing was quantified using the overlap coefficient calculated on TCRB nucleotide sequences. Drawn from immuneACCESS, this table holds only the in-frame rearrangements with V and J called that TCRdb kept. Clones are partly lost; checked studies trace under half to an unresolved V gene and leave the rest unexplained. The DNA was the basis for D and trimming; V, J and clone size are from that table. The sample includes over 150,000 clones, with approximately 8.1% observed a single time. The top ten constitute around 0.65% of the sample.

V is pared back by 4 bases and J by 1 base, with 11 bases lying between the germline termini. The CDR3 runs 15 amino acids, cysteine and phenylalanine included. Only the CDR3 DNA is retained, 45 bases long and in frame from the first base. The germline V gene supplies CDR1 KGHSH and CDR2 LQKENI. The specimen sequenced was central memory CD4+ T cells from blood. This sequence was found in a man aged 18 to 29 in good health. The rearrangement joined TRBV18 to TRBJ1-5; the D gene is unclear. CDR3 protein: CASSLSSGSNQPQHF. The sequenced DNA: TGTGCCAGCTCACTCTCCTCGGGGAGCAATCAGCCCCAGCATTTT.